Sequencing of this TCR beta chain was carried out in a study of T cells expressing NK-cell markers. On the study more broadly: Source material for TCR beta repertoires consisted of sorted CD3+CD56+NKG2C+, CD3+CD56+NKG2C- and CD3+CD56-NKG2C+ T cells.

A remark on this clonotype: The target antigen is unknown.

What made the TCR beta cDNA was 5'RACE template switching with UMIs. TCRdb processed the 5' RACE reads again and assigns one entry to each CDR3 protein, with no DNA. This sample's table has some 500,000 distinct CDR3 sequences. Study-level results: The study found dominant NKG2C+ clonotypes at about 1.0-7.5% of CD8+ T cells in about six donors. Similarly, these clonotypes led the CD3+CD56-NKG2C+ fraction as well in several donors.

The CDR3 loop spans 13 amino acids. From germline, CDR1 is KGHDR and CDR2 SFDVKD. The sequence came from a woman aged 45-59 years in good health. V gene TRBV24-1 combines with J gene TRBJ1-1; TCRdb's D gene call, TRBD1, goes unchecked for lack of DNA. The source material was blood T cells: a sorted CD56 or NKG2C T cell subset, CD4+ or CD8+ T cells, or bulk PBMC T cells (not recorded which). CDR3 sequence: CATSDMTGVEAFF.